The sequence of this T cell receptor beta chain was determined in a study of T-cell reconstitution after alpha-beta-depleted transplantation in children. In this sample, this clonotype turned up many times. The authors prepared the TCRbeta library with unique molecular identifiers. Using its own MiXCR run on the PCR reads, TCRdb lists one record per CDR3 protein. The sample records 230,000 or so distinct CDR3 sequences, 7.5% to 10% being singletons. The CDR3 consists of 16 residues. Germline V gene lookup returns CDR1 ENHRY and CDR2 SYGVKD. V lost 0 bases to trimming and J lost 0 bases, with 11 bases between them.

The sample was PBMCs from the stem cell graft donor, taken from the stem cell graft. V is TRBV10-3 and J is TRBJ2-5; possible D gene TRBD1, 6 bases. The TCR comes from a human donor who donated a stem cell graft to a child with SCID. DNA of the CDR3: TGTGCCATCAGTGAGTCTCGGACAGCCAACCAAGAGACCCAGTACTTC. It is translated as CAISESRTANQETQYF.